This is a list of T cell receptor beta chains from one sample in a study of blood T cell repertoires in COVID-19. Data came from immunoSEQ multiplex PCR; TCRdb stores just in-frame clones and leaves some out. The repertoire includes 310,000 or so clones, 88% of them detected once, and under 5% sits in the top ten. Sequences were obtained from peripheral blood. These receptors all come from a woman in her forties or fifties with active or convalescent COVID-19. The CDR3 runs from the conserved cysteine through the conserved F or W. The D gene is left open where the match is weak. The listing skips clone size in some rows; elsewhere it reads once, few, many or a size class.

CDR3 DNA,CDR3 protein,J gene,clone size,V gene,D gene,CDR3 length
TGTGCCAGCAGGCCCCTAGGGGGTAACTATGGCTACACCTTC,CASRPLGGNYGYTF,TRBJ1-2,NA,TRBV7-8,NA,14
TGTGCCAGCAGCGTAGCTACTTTTTGTGGCGGGGTTAACTATGGCTACACCTTC,CASSVATFCGGVNYGYTF,TRBJ1-2,NA,TRBV9,NA,18
TGTGCCAGCTCACTCCAAGCAGGTTCCGAGCAGTACTTC,CASSLQAGSEQYF,TRBJ2-7,NA,TRBV18,NA,13
TGTGCCAGCTCTCCACAACCGGGACAGGGATATGGCTACACCTTC,CASSPQPGQGYGYTF,TRBJ1-2,NA,TRBV18,TRBD1,15
TGTGCCAGCAGCCATGACCGGGACAGGGGGTCACCCCTCCACTTT,CASSHDRDRGSPLHF,TRBJ1-6,NA,TRBV3-1/TRBV3-2,TRBD1,15
TGTGCCTGGCGCCGCCTGGGAGATGAAAAACTGTTTTTT,CAWRRLGDEKLFF,TRBJ1-4,NA,TRBV30,NA,13
TGCGCCAGCAGCCCCGACGGGACAGCCCCATCAACTAATGAAAAACTGTTTTTT,CASSPDGTAPSTNEKLFF,TRBJ1-4,NA,TRBV4-1,TRBD1,18
TGTGCCAGCAGCCAGGGGACTAGCGGACAAGAGACCCAGTACTTC,CASSQGTSGQETQYF,TRBJ2-5,few,TRBV4-2,TRBD2,15
TGTGCCAGCAGCAACCAGCGGAGTGGCACCGGGGAGCTGTTTTTT,CASSNQRSGTGELFF,TRBJ2-2,once,TRBV9,NA,15
TGTGCCAGTAGTATAGCCCTTAACGGGGGCGAGCAGTACTTC,CASSIALNGGEQYF,TRBJ2-7,NA,TRBV19,NA,14
TGTGCCAGCAGCACCGGTGCGGTCACCGGGGAGCTGTTTTTT,CASSTGAVTGELFF,TRBJ2-2,NA,TRBV2,NA,14
TGTGCCAGCTCACCCCTTGTGGGCGCCAGCTCCTACGAGCAGTACTTC,CASSPLVGASSYEQYF,TRBJ2-7,NA,TRBV18,NA,16
TGTGCCAGCAGCCGGGGCGGGACAGGGAGAGGCTACACCTTC,CASSRGGTGRGYTF,TRBJ1-2,NA,TRBV6-6,TRBD1,14
TGCGCCAGCAGCCAAGATTGGGGGGCCCAGTACTTC,CASSQDWGAQYF,TRBJ2-5,NA,TRBV4-3,NA,12
TGTGCCAGCAGCGTAGCTGCGGGGGGCGAAACTAACTATGGCTACACCTTC,CASSVAAGGETNYGYTF,TRBJ1-2,NA,TRBV9,NA,17
TGTGCCAGCAGTGTTTTAAGGGACAGGGGGGGCCAGCCCCAGCATTTT,CASSVLRDRGGQPQHF,TRBJ1-5,NA,TRBV6-1,TRBD1,16
TGTGCCTGGAGTGTACAGGCGCATTCACCCCTCCACTTT,CAWSVQAHSPLHF,TRBJ1-6,NA,TRBV30,NA,13
TGTGCCAGCAGCCCCGGGACAGGACGCAATCAGCCCCAGCATTTT,CASSPGTGRNQPQHF,TRBJ1-5,NA,TRBV27,TRBD1,15
TGCGCCAGCAGGCAGGGGGCAAGGTTATTTAACTATGGCTACACCTTC,CASRQGARLFNYGYTF,TRBJ1-2,NA,TRBV5-1,TRBD1,16
TGTGCCCCCCCCGGTGGGGGGTCCTACGAGCAGTACTTC,CAPPGGGSYEQYF,TRBJ2-7,NA,TRBV5-3,NA,13
TGCGCCAGCAGCGCAAGGGGGACTGAAGCTTTCTTT,CASSARGTEAFF,TRBJ1-1,NA,TRBV4-1,NA,12
TGTGCCAGCACCGTGGTCCCAAATGGGCTCTATGGCTACACCTTC,CASTVVPNGLYGYTF,TRBJ1-2,NA,TRBV9,NA,15
TGTGCCAGCAGCGCAAGCGGCGCGAACACTGAAGCTTTCTTT,CASSASGANTEAFF,TRBJ1-1,once,TRBV7-2,NA,14
TGTGCCAGCAGGGGGAGCGGGAGAGAGACCCAGTACTTC,CASRGSGRETQYF,TRBJ2-5,NA,TRBV6-5,TRBD2,13
TGTGCCAGCAGCTTAGTCCACGGGGCAACTAATGAAAAACTGTTTTTT,CASSLVHGATNEKLFF,TRBJ1-4,NA,TRBV7-9,NA,16
TGCAGCGCTATGGGACAGCTATACTCCTACAATGAGCAGTTCTTC,CSAMGQLYSYNEQFF,TRBJ2-1,NA,TRBV29-1,TRBD1,15
TGTGCCAGCAGCTCGGAGGGACAGGGGTTGAACACTGAAGCTTTCTTT,CASSSEGQGLNTEAFF,TRBJ1-1,NA,TRBV7-2,TRBD1,16
TGTGCCAGCAGCTCGGATGGACAGGGGGCAAAGACCCAGTACTTC,CASSSDGQGAKTQYF,TRBJ2-5,NA,TRBV7-2,TRBD1,15
TGTGCCATCAGGATACAAGTAACATCGGGCTACACCTTC,CAIRIQVTSGYTF,TRBJ1-2,NA,TRBV10-3,NA,13
TGTGCCAGCAGCCAACAATGGGCGTTAAAAGAGACCCAGTACTTC,CASSQQWALKETQYF,TRBJ2-5,NA,TRBV14,NA,15
TGTGCCAGTAGCACCGTGGACAGGAGAGGATACGAGCAGTACTTC,CASSTVDRRGYEQYF,TRBJ2-7,NA,TRBV19,TRBD1,15
TGCAGCGTTGACCGTTTTAACACTGAAGCTTTCTTT,CSVDRFNTEAFF,TRBJ1-1,once,TRBV29-1,NA,12
TGTGCCAGCAGCCAAGATCAGGCGCAGTATTTT,CASSQDQAQYF,TRBJ2-3,NA,TRBV3-1/TRBV3-2,NA,11
TGTGCCAGCAGCTCTTTCATTACAGTGTCCTACGAGCAGTACTTC,CASSSFITVSYEQYF,TRBJ2-7,NA,TRBV7-9,NA,15
TGTGCCAGCAGCCAAGGGGACAGGTACTATGGCTACACCTTC,CASSQGDRYYGYTF,TRBJ1-2,NA,TRBV3-1/TRBV3-2,TRBD1,14
TGTGCCAGCAAGGCTCGGGTTTCCTATGGCTACACCTTC,CASKARVSYGYTF,TRBJ1-2,NA,TRBV28,NA,13
TGTGCCAGCAGCTCCAGCGGTACCAGCGGCACACTCAATCAGCCCCAGCATTTT,CASSSSGTSGTLNQPQHF,TRBJ1-5,NA,TRBV7-8,NA,18
TGTGCCAGCAGTGACAGGGGGCCTGGAAACACCATATATTTT,CASSDRGPGNTIYF,TRBJ1-3,once,TRBV6-6,TRBD1,14
TGTGCCAGTAGTATTAGATTAGGGAGGTTCGGGCAGCCCCAGCATTTT,CASSIRLGRFGQPQHF,TRBJ1-5,few,TRBV19,NA,16
TGTGCCATCAGTGACCCTACAGGGGGCGCTTTGCATAGCTACACCTTC,CAISDPTGGALHSYTF,TRBJ1-2,NA,TRBV10-3,TRBD1,16